Below are 26 T cell receptor beta chains sequenced from a single sample in a study of cytomegalovirus exposure and HLA in healthy donors. PCR primers comprised 60 Vbeta and 13 Jbeta primers. Some clones are missing from TCRdb's copy, which holds only in-frame ones; the method was immunoSEQ multiplex PCR. The table has 35,000 to 50,000 clones, more than 45% seen once; the top ten hold 5.5% to 7%. The sample comprised PBMCs. The receptors come from a man in his sixties in good health and CMV-seronegative.

CDR3 amino acids: CASRSVTAILTNQPQHF. DNA for the CDR3: TGTGCCAGCAGGTCCGTAACAGCTATCTTAACCAATCAGCCCCAGCATTTT. V and J are TRBV28 and TRBJ1-5, with D uncertain. Trimming took 6 bases from V and 3 from J, leaving 21 bases between them. CDR1 is MDHEN, CDR2 SYDVKM, per germline. This CDR3 is 17 amino acids long.

The rearrangement links TRBV29-1 to TRBJ2-3; 10 nucleotides match TRBD2. The V gene end was trimmed by 6 bases and the J gene end by 4 bases; junction bases not matched to a gene: 7. Germline CDR1 SQVTM, CDR2 ANQGSEA. The CDR3 is made up of 14 amino acids. The CDR3 nucleotides are TGCAGCGTAGAGCTAGCGGGAGACCCAGATACGCAGTATTTT. Residues: CSVELAGDPDTQYF.

The chain joins TRBV5-4 to TRBJ2-1, with TRBD2 matching over 8 bases. J gave up 8 bases and V 1 base, and 8 bases lay outside the gene matches. Germline values: CDR1 SGHNT, CDR2 YYREEE (reference sequence). This CDR3 has 15 amino acids. CDR3 protein: CASSLYSGRADEQFF. CDR3 coding DNA: TGTGCCAGCAGCTTGTATTCCGGGAGGGCCGATGAGCAGTTCTTC.

The chain couples TRBV29-1 to TRBJ1-1; unclear D gene. The CDR3 runs 13 residues. V was clipped by 1 base and J by 6 bases, with 12 bases between them. Germline-derived CDR1 and CDR2 are SQVTM and ANQGSEA. CDR3 DNA sequence: TGCAGCGTTGAAGGGGCAGATAGCGCTGAAGCTTTCTTT. Residues: CSVEGADSAEAFF.

The J gene is TRBJ2-1, the V gene TRBV6-1; D may be TRBD2 (7 bases). There are 14 residues in the CDR3. CDR1 and CDR2 (germline): MNHNS, SASEGT. Trimming took 2 bases from V and 8 from J, leaving 13 bases between them. CDR3 sequence reads: CASSEWGGRDEQFF. The CDR3 DNA is TGTGCCAGCAGTGAATGGGGGGGCAGGGATGAGCAGTTCTTC.

This clone occurred a few times. V gene TRBV7-3 combines with J gene TRBJ2-6; D possibly corresponds to TRBD2 (5 bases). The germline CDR1 and CDR2 sequences are SGHTA and FQGTGA. This CDR3 comprises 14 residues. The V end was cut by 5 bases, the J end by 6 bases, with 11 bases between. The CDR3, as DNA: TGTGCCAGCAGCCTAAGCCGGGAGGCCAACGTCCTGACTTTC. Residues: CASSLSREANVLTF.

This chain links TRBV1 with TRBJ1-4; the table assigns TRBD1, which was not confirmed against the DNA. TRBV1 is tagged as a pseudogene. This CDR3 contains 14 residues. CDR3 sequence (DNA): TGCACCAGCAGCCATTCAGGGAACGAGGAAAAACTGTTTTTT. It is translated as CTSSHSGNEEKLFF.

In its sample, this clone was seen a few times. This rearrangement joins TRBV28 to TRBJ1-4; a possible D gene is TRBD1 (6 bases). The V gene's germline CDR1 is MDHEN and CDR2 SYDVKM. Trimming cost V 8 bases and J 6 bases, with 16 bases left between them. This CDR3 is built from 14 residues. For the CDR3, the DNA is TGTGCCAGCCAGGGGACCGCTGGCCATGAAAAACTGTTTTTT. Its protein product is CASQGTAGHEKLFF.

DNA of the CDR3: TGTGCCTGGAAAAGGAGCTCCTACGAGCAGTACTTC. Its translation: CAWKRSSYEQYF. The gene calls are TRBV30 and TRBJ2-7; no clear D. V was clipped by 4 bases and J by 0 bases, with 7 bases between them. The germline V gene has CDR1 GTSNPN and CDR2 SVGIG (reference sequence). The CDR3 contains 12 residues.

The table lists this clone with a few counts. This chain connects TRBV10-1 to TRBJ2-7, with D tentatively TRBD1 (6 bases). Germline CDR1 reads WNHNN; CDR2 reads SYGVQD (reference sequence). This CDR3 comprises 14 residues. Trimming stripped 0 bases from V and 5 bases from J, with 11 bases between. In DNA form, the CDR3 reads TGCGCCAGCAGTGAGTCGGGACAATTAAACGAGCAGTACTTC. Translation gives CASSESGQLNEQYF.

The CDR3 DNA sequence: TGTGCCATCAGCCCGGGACTAGGAAACACAGATACGCAGTATTTT. As protein: CAISPGLGNTDTQYF. This rearrangement joins TRBV10-3 to TRBJ2-3; 8 nucleotides line up with TRBD2. There are 15 residues in the CDR3. The V and J ends lost 6 bases and 2 bases, in that order; junction bases with no gene match: 7. The germline V gene encodes CDR1 ENHRY and CDR2 SYGVKD.

The chain's CDR3 is CSAGEGGEVTEAFF. The CDR3 region has the DNA TGCAGCGCGGGGGAGGGAGGGGAGGTCACTGAAGCTTTCTTT. This rearrangement joins TRBV29-1 to TRBJ1-1, with D possibly TRBD1 on 5 matching bases. The CDR3 has 14 residues. Trimming shortened V by 7 bases and J by 4 bases, and 19 bases separated the two germline ends. Germline V gives CDR1 SQVTM, CDR2 ANQGSEA.

The rearrangement links TRBV5-1 to TRBJ2-5, with TRBD2 as a possible D gene (6 bases). Trimming stripped 2 bases from V and 7 bases from J, with 18 bases between. Germline V lookup: CDR1 SGHRS, CDR2 YFSETQ. The CDR3 contains 15 residues. The chain's CDR3 is CASSFGRTLGGTQYF. As DNA, the CDR3 is TGCGCCAGCAGCTTCGGACGGACTTTGGGAGGGACCCAGTACTTC. Together with reference TRBV5-1 and TRBJ2-5, the CDR3 gives the full variable domain: KAGVTQTPRYLIKTRGQQVTLSCSPISGHRSVSWYQQTPGQGLQFLFEYFSETQRNKGNFPGRFSGRQFSNSRSEMNVSTLELGDSALYLCASSFGRTLGGTQYFGPGTRLLVL.

The CDR3 sequence is CASSGGRDEQYF. Written as DNA, the CDR3 is TGTGCCAGCAGCGGTGGGCGCGACGAGCAGTACTTC. V gene TRBV7-2 combines with J gene TRBJ2-7; D remains ambiguous. The germline gives CDR1 SGHTA, CDR2 FQGNSA. The CDR3 has 12 amino acids. V lost 5 bases, J lost 5 bases, and 10 bases lay in between.

The chain combines TRBV15 with TRBJ2-7; tentative D call: TRBD1 (6 bases). Germline CDR1 reads LNHNV; CDR2 reads YYDKDF (reference sequence). V lost 3 bases and J 0 bases, leaving 12 bases between the germline ends. This CDR3 contains 15 residues. This chain's CDR3 is CATSRGGGNSYEQYF. The CDR3 DNA reads TGTGCCACCAGCAGGGGTGGGGGCAACTCCTACGAGCAGTACTTC.

This clone was seen a handful of times. The CDR3 protein is CASSYGLGRVYNEQFF. CDR3 nucleotides: TGTGCCAGCAGTTACGGTCTCGGGAGGGTCTACAATGAGCAGTTCTTC. The J gene is TRBJ2-1, the V gene TRBV6-5, with 8 bases aligning to TRBD2. This CDR3 is built from 16 residues. V gave up 2 bases and J gave up 3 bases; unmatched junction bases: 6. Germline CDR1 is MNHEY and CDR2 is SVGAGI.

V usage is TRBV29-1 and J usage is TRBJ1-1, with D maybe TRBD1 (5 bases). The CDR3 has 13 residues. Trimming stripped 7 bases from V and 7 bases from J, with 19 bases between. Germline loops: CDR1 SQVTM, CDR2 ANQGSEA. DNA of the CDR3: TGCAGCGCCGAAGGGGCCGTTATTTATGAAGCTTTCTTT. Protein product: CSAEGAVIYEAFF.

The gene calls are TRBV6-5 and TRBJ2-5; 8 bases line up with TRBD1. V lost 2 bases to trimming and J lost 2 bases; unmatched junction nucleotides: 1. This CDR3 has 14 residues. The germline gives CDR1 MNHEY, CDR2 SVGAGI. The CDR3 sequence is CASSYRDRQETQYF. The DNA for the CDR3 is TGTGCCAGCAGTTACAGGGACAGGCAAGAGACCCAGTACTTC.

This sequence joins TRBV10-1 and TRBJ2-5; 13 nucleotides agree with TRBD2. This CDR3 region has 16 residues. The V and J ends lost 3 bases and 4 bases, in that order; junction bases with no gene match: 5. Germline V lookup: CDR1 WNHNN, CDR2 SYGVQD (reference sequence). The CDR3 DNA sequence: TGCGCCAGCAGTGAAGGGAGACTAGCGGGAGGAGAGACCCAGTACTTC. This gives the protein CASSEGRLAGGETQYF.

This clone was detected only a few times. The chain uses TRBV18 and TRBJ2-1; 14 nucleotides line up with TRBD2. Germline V CDR1 and CDR2: KGHSH, LQKENI. CDR3 length: 13 amino acids. V lost 3 bases, J lost 14 bases, and 3 bases stayed unmatched. This CDR3 is CASSPGLAGVKFF. CDR3 DNA: TGTGCCAGCTCACCGGGACTAGCGGGAGTTAAGTTCTTC.

In this sample, this clone turned up a few times. J is TRBJ2-6 and V is TRBV7-9; D remains ambiguous. Looked up from germline, CDR1 is SEHNR and CDR2 is FQNEAQ (reference sequence). Trimming shortened V by 2 bases and J by 3 bases, and 5 bases separated the two germline ends. The CDR3 has 14 amino acids. The CDR3 nucleotides are TGTGCCAGCAGCTTAATCGGTGGGGCCAACGTCCTGACTTTC. It translates to CASSLIGGANVLTF.

This clone has a handful of counts. The CDR3 DNA is TGCGCCAGCAGCCAAGCTGGAGGGGGCCCTTTAGAAAAACTGTTTTTT. Translation: CASSQAGGGPLEKLFF. The chain carries TRBV4-3 and TRBJ1-4; 7 positions match TRBD1. V lost 1 base, J lost 8 bases, and 10 bases stayed unmatched. This CDR3 has 16 amino acids. The V gene's germline CDR1 is LGHNA and CDR2 YSLEER.

The V and J genes are TRBV7-6 and TRBJ2-1, with D tentatively TRBD2 (5 bases). This CDR3 contains 15 residues. Germline V gene lookup returns CDR1 SGHVS and CDR2 FNYEAQ. V shed 5 bases and J shed 5 bases, with 16 bases lying between them. CDR3 in amino acids: CASSPAGLANNEQFF. As DNA, the CDR3 is TGTGCCAGCAGCCCCGCCGGGCTAGCTAACAATGAGCAGTTCTTC.

This clone was picked up a small number of times. This chain joins TRBV2 and TRBJ1-5; TRBD1 agrees at 7 bases. Germline values: CDR1 SNHLY, CDR2 FYNNEI. This CDR3 spans 15 amino acids. V gave up 5 bases and J gave up 2 bases; unmatched junction bases: 6. The CDR3 DNA follows: TGTGCCAGCAGTATAAGACAGGGCCGCAATCAGCCCCAGCATTTT. This codes for CASSIRQGRNQPQHF. The whole variable domain, remainder taken from reference TRBV2 and TRBJ1-5, is EPEVTQTPSHQVTQMGQEVILRCVPISNHLYFYWYRQILGQKVEFLVSFYNNEISEKSEIFDDQFSVERPDGSNFTLKIRSTKLEDSAMYFCASSIRQGRNQPQHFGDGTRLSIL.

This clone was recorded once. The CDR3 nucleotides are TGTGCCAGCAGCTTATCCGGGATATTTGAAGAGACCCAGTACTTC. The encoded protein is CASSLSGIFEETQYF. This chain uses TRBV11-2 with TRBJ2-5; weak D call: TRBD2 (5 bases). The ends were cut back, 2 bases at V and 3 bases at J, with 13 bases in the middle. This CDR3 contains 15 residues. CDR1 SGHAT and CDR2 FQNNGV come from the germline V gene.

This clone appeared a few times. The genes are TRBV27 and TRBJ2-7; D may be TRBD1 (6 bases). The CDR3 sequence is 15 residues long. CDR1 and CDR2 from the germline V gene are MNHEY and SMNVEV (reference sequence). V was pared by 5 bases and J by 6 bases, with 20 bases between. In DNA form, the CDR3 reads TGTGCCAGCAGTCCCCTCCGGGCAGGGGAAGGCGAGCAGTACTTC. Encoded protein: CASSPLRAGEGEQYF.